One and the same sample provided the 9 T cell receptor beta chains below, sequenced in a study of blood T cell repertoires in COVID-19. The protocol was immunoSEQ multiplex PCR, while the TCRdb copy is restricted to in-frame clones and leaves out a portion. The sample has approximately 450,000 clones; 75% to 90% are singletons. The source material was peripheral blood. These receptors all come from a woman in her 30s with acute or convalescent COVID-19.

The V gene is TRBV5-4, the J gene TRBJ2-2; 7 nucleotides align to TRBD1. The CDR3 extends over 16 amino acids. J lost 1 base, V lost 4 bases, and 7 bases had no gene match. Germline V gene data show CDR1 as SGHNT and CDR2 as YYREEE (reference sequence). CDR3 region: CASSPRDSVNTGELFF. CDR3 DNA sequence: TGTGCCAGCAGCCCAAGGGACAGTGTGAACACCGGGGAGCTGTTTTTT.

The V call is TRBV7-2, the J call TRBJ2-1; 8 nucleotides agree with TRBD2. Per germline, CDR1 SGHTA and CDR2 FQGNSA. After removal of 2 bases from V and 4 bases from J, the junction contained 4 bases not matched to a gene. This CDR3 spans 15 amino acids. The CDR3 protein is CASSLLAGRYNEQFF. The CDR3 nucleotides read TGTGCCAGCAGCTTATTAGCGGGGCGTTACAATGAGCAGTTCTTC.

The chain is built from TRBV24-1 and TRBJ1-2, with D possibly matching TRBD1 (6 bases). The CDR3 runs 14 residues. Trimming pared 9 bases from V and 2 bases from J, leaving 15 bases between. The V gene's germline CDR1 is KGHDR and CDR2 SFDVKD. The DNA for the CDR3 is TGTGCCACCGGGGGGGACAATGAAAACTATGGCTACACCTTC. Protein sequence: CATGGDNENYGYTF.

The chain uses TRBV20-1 and TRBJ1-5, with D unresolved. This CDR3 region has 12 residues. Germline V gene data show CDR1 as DFQATT and CDR2 as SNEGSKA (reference sequence). V was shortened by 3 bases and J by 6 bases, with 9 bases between the two germline ends. The DNA of the CDR3 is TGCAGTGCTAGTGTAACCAGTCAGCCCCAGCATTTT. This encodes CSASVTSQPQHF.

This clone was seen only once. This sequence joins TRBV7-3 and TRBJ1-3, with a tentative D call TRBD1 (6 bases). Germline V lookup: CDR1 SGHTA, CDR2 FQGTGA. Trimming removed 0 bases from V and 10 bases from J, with 10 bases in between. The CDR3 covers 13 residues. CDR3 coding DNA: TGTGCCAGCAGCTTAACGGCAGGGGATACCATATATTTT. Amino acids: CASSLTAGDTIYF.

This chain links TRBV27 with TRBJ2-1, with TRBD2 matching 16 bases. This CDR3 region has 18 residues. Germline assignment: CDR1 MNHEY and CDR2 SMNVEV (reference sequence). V shed 5 bases and J 0 bases; nucleotides not matched to a gene: 4. CDR3 in DNA: TGTGCCAGCAGTCCCGGGACTAGCGGGGGGGTCTCCTACAATGAGCAGTTCTTC. Translation gives CASSPGTSGGVSYNEQFF.

The chain uses TRBV5-1 and TRBJ2-7; perhaps TRBD2 as D (7 bases). The V gene lost 4 bases and the J gene lost 4 bases, with 18 bases spanning the gap. The CDR3 runs to 15 residues. Germline CDR1 SGHRS, CDR2 YFSETQ. The CDR3 DNA reads TGCGCCAGCAGCGGCGACGGGGGCGGGAGTTACGAGCAGTACTTC. Translated, it gives CASSGDGGGSYEQYF. Filled out from reference TRBV5-1 and TRBJ2-7, the complete variable domain reads KAGVTQTPRYLIKTRGQQVTLSCSPISGHRSVSWYQQTPGQGLQFLFEYFSETQRNKGNFPGRFSGRQFSNSRSEMNVSTLELGDSALYLCASSGDGGGSYEQYFGPGTRLTVT.

This clone was seen only a few times. This chain links TRBV6-6 with TRBJ2-7; 11 bases map to TRBD1. Germline assignment: CDR1 MNHNY and CDR2 SVGAGI (reference sequence). The CDR3 length is 14 residues. Trimming took 6 bases from V and 6 from J; bases not matched to a gene: 7. The CDR3 nucleotides read TGTGCCAGCAGACTCCGGGACAGGGGGGGCGAGCAGTACTTC. Translated, it gives CASRLRDRGGEQYF.

Only one count was recorded for this clone. V is TRBV7-6 and J is TRBJ2-3; TRBD2 is a possible D gene (7 bases). The CDR3 runs 17 residues. The germline gives CDR1 SGHVS, CDR2 FNYEAQ. The ends were cut back, 5 bases at V and 4 bases at J, with 22 bases in the middle. The CDR3 nucleotides read TGTGCCAGCAGCAATGGGGGGGGCCCGTTTTCGTCAGATACGCAGTATTTT. It encodes CASSNGGGPFSSDTQYF.